This T cell receptor beta chain was profiled in a study of CD8 T cells in Susac syndrome. Notes on the study in general: The authors acknowledged that the study's TCR sequencing and HLA analysis involved relatively few individuals.

After extraction with the RNeasy kit, about 0.45 to 1 ug of the RNA was reverse transcribed using random hexamers. By means of immunoSEQ multiplex PCR, TCR beta CDR3 spanning 54 Vbeta and 13 Jbeta underwent amplification. TCRdb passed the immunoSEQ multiplex PCR reads through MiXCR, listing each CDR3 protein once. The sample has around 69,000 distinct CDR3 sequences; nearly 96% are singletons. To note about this clonotype: Its cognate antigen is unknown.

The multiple sclerosis controls were treatment-naive patients, and their relapsing-remitting disease was stable or active. Negative isolation yielded the CD8+ and CD4+ T cells, while FACS enriched the TEMRA cells. In germline, CDR1 is DFQATT, CDR2 SNEGSKA (reference sequence). Trimming removed 0 bases from V and 0 bases from J; junction bases left unmatched: 10. The CDR3 runs 17 residues. The clonotype was recovered from a human donor with multiple sclerosis. Material for sequencing was CD4+ T cells from PBMCs. This chain uses TRBV20-1 with TRBJ2-7; 8 bases fit TRBD1. The DNA for the CDR3 is TGCAGTGCTAGAGACATCCGGGACAGGCCCAACTCCTACGAGCAGTACTTC. It codes for CSARDIRDRPNSYEQYF.